These 25 T cell receptor beta chains came from one sample sequenced in a study of blood T cell repertoires in COVID-19. The method was immunoSEQ multiplex PCR; TCRdb's version includes in-frame clones alone and lacks a portion of them. The data show around 310,000 clones, nearly 90% seen once. Sequences were obtained from peripheral blood. The receptors derive from a woman between 35 and 50 years old with COVID-19, enrolled during active disease.

This chain connects TRBV4-3 to TRBJ2-7, with 8 bases aligning to TRBD1. This CDR3 is 14 amino acids long. The V segment lost 4 bases and the J segment 7 bases; nucleotides outside the gene matches: 9. The V gene's germline CDR1 is LGHNA and CDR2 YSLEER. CDR3 loop: CASSPSGQGGEQYF. In DNA form, the CDR3 reads TGCGCCAGCAGCCCTTCTGGACAGGGCGGGGAGCAGTACTTC.

As DNA, the CDR3 is TGTGCCAGCTCACCACCGGGAGGACAGGGGTTGTATGGTGAAGCTTTCTTT. As protein: CASSPPGGQGLYGEAFF. The chain joins TRBV18 to TRBJ1-1, with TRBD1 matching over 9 bases. Germline V CDR1 and CDR2: KGHSH, LQKENI. V was clipped by 0 bases and J by 7 bases; unmatched bases: 12. This CDR3 spans 17 amino acids.

J is TRBJ2-7 and V is TRBV9; TRBD1 aligns across 8 bases. CDR3 size: 15 residues. V shed 7 bases, J shed 0 bases, and the junction held 9 bases outside the gene matches. The germline gives CDR1 SGDLS, CDR2 YYNGEE. This chain's CDR3 is CASGTGDGSSYEQYF. CDR3 in DNA: TGTGCCAGCGGGACAGGTGATGGGAGCTCCTACGAGCAGTACTTC.

This chain links TRBV6-5 with TRBJ1-6, with 12 nucleotides matching TRBD1. This CDR3 comprises 16 residues. Trimming took 4 bases from V and 7 from J; bases not matched to a gene: 5. Per the germline V gene, CDR1 is MNHEY and CDR2 is SVGAGI. This CDR3 reads CASSFGTGGTNSPLHF. The CDR3 DNA is TGTGCCAGCAGTTTCGGGACAGGGGGCACGAATTCACCCCTCCACTTT.

The chain couples TRBV6-5 to TRBJ1-6; TRBD1 might be the D (5 bases). Trimming cost V 6 bases and J 10 bases, with 13 bases left between them. The CDR3 is 13 amino acids. Germline loops: CDR1 MNHEY, CDR2 SVGAGI. The CDR3 DNA reads as TGTGCCAGCAGGCCAGGGTTAGGATCACCCCTCCACTTT. Its protein is CASRPGLGSPLHF.

The rearrangement joins TRBV6-5 to TRBJ2-5; no definite D call. The CDR3 totals 11 residues. Per germline, CDR1 MNHEY and CDR2 SVGAGI. V was trimmed by 6 bases and J by 5 bases, leaving 7 bases between them. The CDR3 DNA is TGTGCCAGCAGCAGGTCTGAGACCCAGTACTTC. It specifies CASSRSETQYF.

This chain links TRBV3-1 (or the pseudogene TRBV3-2) with TRBJ1-1, with a tentative D call TRBD1 (5 bases). Trimming cost V 0 bases and J 3 bases, with 26 bases left between them. Looked up from germline, CDR1 is LGHDT and CDR2 is YNNKEL (reference sequence). There are 20 residues in the CDR3. In nucleotides, the CDR3 is TGTGCCAGCAGCCAAGATTGGCCCCCGGCCCAGGGCCAATCTTACACTGAAGCTTTCTTT. Translation: CASSQDWPPAQGQSYTEAFF.

V usage is TRBV13 and J usage is TRBJ1-1; D is perhaps TRBD1 (6 bases). Germline CDR1 is PRHDT and CDR2 is FYEKMQ (reference sequence). The CDR3 consists of 12 residues. Trimming cost V 8 bases and J 6 bases, with 13 bases left between them. CDR3 in amino acids: CASGGGTSEAFF. CDR3 DNA sequence: TGTGCCAGCGGGGGCGGCACCTCTGAAGCTTTCTTT.

The chain couples TRBV7-9 to TRBJ2-7; TRBD1 matches 8 bases. V lost 2 bases, J lost 6 bases, and 6 bases stayed unmatched. The CDR3 runs to 14 residues. Germline V gene sequence: CDR1 SEHNR, CDR2 FQNEAQ (reference sequence). This CDR3 is CASSLTRTGTEQYF. Here the CDR3 DNA reads TGTGCCAGCAGCTTAACCAGGACAGGGACCGAGCAGTACTTC.

This clone has only one observation. The chain uses TRBV6-6 and TRBJ2-7, with D possibly matching TRBD1 (5 bases). Trimming took 8 bases from V and 4 from J, leaving 21 bases between them. Per germline, CDR1 MNHNY and CDR2 SVGAGI (reference sequence). The CDR3 runs 15 residues. CDR3 sequence (DNA): TGTGCCAGCTCAGGCAGGGCAATTACGAATTACGAGCAGTACTTC. Translated: CASSGRAITNYEQYF.

This sequence joins TRBV27 and TRBJ2-7, with 9 nucleotides matching TRBD1. This CDR3 contains 16 residues. The V and J ends lost 5 bases and 7 bases, in that order; junction bases with no gene match: 15. The germline gives CDR1 MNHEY, CDR2 SMNVEV (reference sequence). DNA for the CDR3: TGTGCCAGCAGTCCGGGACAGGGATCCCCCCCACGGGAGCAGTACTTC. Amino acid sequence: CASSPGQGSPPREQYF.

The chain has TRBV7-2 and TRBJ2-7; D may be TRBD1 (6 bases). Germline V CDR1 and CDR2: SGHTA, FQGNSA. V dropped 7 bases and J dropped 6 bases, with 19 bases sitting between them. This CDR3 is built from 14 residues. CDR3 DNA: TGTGCCAGCACCTCACAGGGAAAGCAGGGCGAGCAGTACTTC. This encodes CASTSQGKQGEQYF.

Turning to this clone: The same CDR3 also results from other DNA sequences found in this sample. The chain couples TRBV5-4 to TRBJ1-2; 9 bases are shared with TRBD1. CDR1 is SGHNT, CDR2 YYREEE, per germline (reference sequence). V gave up 4 bases and J gave up 7 bases; unmatched junction bases: 2. The CDR3 runs 12 residues. The CDR3 nucleotides read TGTGCCAGCAGCCTGGACAGGGGTGGCTACACCTTC. It encodes CASSLDRGGYTF.

V usage is TRBV4-3 and J usage is TRBJ1-2; D ambiguous. The V and J ends lost 0 bases and 8 bases respectively, with 19 bases between them. CDR1 is LGHNA, CDR2 YSLEER, per germline. CDR3 length equals 16 residues. The CDR3 DNA reads as TGCGCCAGCAGCCAAGATGAAGAACAGTCCTCGAGAGGCTACACCTTC. It translates to CASSQDEEQSSRGYTF.

The chain carries TRBV2 and TRBJ1-5; D might be TRBD1 (5 bases). This CDR3 spans 16 amino acids. The germline V and J ends were trimmed by 3 bases and 8 bases, with 20 bases remaining between them. The germline gives CDR1 SNHLY, CDR2 FYNNEI. The CDR3 reads CASSESQGRGVKPQHF. In nucleotides, the CDR3 is TGTGCCAGCAGTGAGAGTCAGGGCAGAGGCGTTAAGCCCCAGCATTTT.

This chain connects TRBV5-1 to TRBJ2-2; D not certain. With 2 bases removed from V and 4 bases from J, the gap between germline ends came to 6 bases. CDR3 length equals 13 residues. Germline values: CDR1 SGHRS, CDR2 YFSETQ. The DNA for the CDR3 is TGCGCCAGCAGCTTTACACCCACCGGGGAGCTGTTTTTT. Encoded protein: CASSFTPTGELFF.

The rearrangement joins TRBV6-2 or TRBV6-3 to TRBJ2-1; weak D call: TRBD1 (5 bases). Germline V gene data show CDR1 as MNHEY and CDR2 as SVGEGT. With 0 bases removed from V and 5 bases from J, the gap between germline ends came to 11 bases. This CDR3 contains 15 residues. Written as DNA, the CDR3 is TGTGCCAGCAGTTACTCGCCGACAGCCAACAATGAGCAGTTCTTC. This codes for CASSYSPTANNEQFF.

The chain combines TRBV19 with TRBJ2-4; a weak D match, TRBD1 (5 bases). Trimming stripped 1 base from V and 7 bases from J, with 11 bases between. The CDR3 has 14 amino acids. Germline V gives CDR1 LNHDA, CDR2 SQIVND (reference sequence). CDR3 nucleotide sequence: TGTGCCAGTAGTATAGTTCAGGGAAGGAACATTCAGTACTTC. Its translation is CASSIVQGRNIQYF.

The J gene is TRBJ1-1, the V gene TRBV30; no definite D call. The CDR3 is made up of 11 amino acids. The V end was cut by 4 bases, the J end by 3 bases, with 6 bases between. CDR1 is GTSNPN and CDR2 is SVGIG in the germline V gene (reference sequence). Written as DNA, the CDR3 is TGTGCCTGGACTGGGCACACTGAAGCTTTCTTT. It yields the protein CAWTGHTEAFF.

The chain couples TRBV11-2 to TRBJ2-5; 7 bases align to TRBD2. From germline, CDR1 is SGHAT and CDR2 FQNNGV. This CDR3 is built from 15 residues. V shed 5 bases, J shed 3 bases, and the junction held 9 bases outside the gene matches. CDR3 region: CASSLAGTTEETQYF. CDR3 nucleotide sequence: TGTGCCAGCAGCCTGGCGGGGACTACGGAAGAGACCCAGTACTTC.

The chain carries TRBV7-2 and TRBJ2-2; D is undetermined. The V end lost 5 bases, the J end lost 0 bases, and 10 bases lay between the germline ends. The CDR3 has 15 residues. Germline V gene lookup returns CDR1 SGHTA and CDR2 FQGNSA. As DNA, the CDR3 is TGTGCCAGCAGCCCGCGGCAGTCGAACACCGGGGAGCTGTTTTTT. Protein: CASSPRQSNTGELFF.

CDR3 protein: CASTLTDTQYF. DNA for the CDR3: TGTGCCAGCACCCTGACAGATACGCAGTATTTT. The genes are TRBV12-3 or TRBV12-4 and TRBJ2-3; no firm D call. V gave up 7 bases and J gave up 3 bases, with 5 bases separating them. This CDR3 comprises 11 residues.

The chain recombines TRBV27 with TRBJ1-1, with 8 bases fitting TRBD1. This CDR3 spans 13 amino acids. Germline-derived CDR1 and CDR2 are MNHEY and SMNVEV (reference sequence). J gave up 6 bases and V 4 bases, and 4 bases lay outside the gene matches. Written as DNA, the CDR3 is TGTGCCAGCAGTTCGGCAGGGGGCCCTGAAGCTTTCTTT. Its protein is CASSSAGGPEAFF.

This clone was picked up one time. This chain joins TRBV7-9 and TRBJ2-3, with 10 positions matching TRBD2. The CDR3 sequence is 15 residues long. The germline V gene encodes CDR1 SEHNR and CDR2 FQNEAQ (reference sequence). Losses at the gene ends were 5 bases for V and 2 bases for J; bases not matched to a gene: 4. CDR3 nucleotide sequence: TGTGCCAGCAGCCCGCTAGCGGGAGCCACAGATACGCAGTATTTT. This encodes CASSPLAGATDTQYF.

This chain connects TRBV5-1 to TRBJ1-1; 9 nucleotides line up with TRBD1. The germline CDR1 and CDR2 sequences are SGHRS and YFSETQ. V dropped 5 bases and J dropped 4; count of bases not matched to a gene: 12. This CDR3 has 16 residues. DNA of the CDR3: TGCGCCAGCAGGGCACAGTACAGGGGGCTAAGCACTGAAGCTTTCTTT. Protein sequence: CASRAQYRGLSTEAFF.